The 10 T cell receptor beta chains below all came from one sample that was sequenced in a study of radiotherapy plus CTLA-4 blockade in lung cancer. Method: immunoSEQ multiplex PCR; TCRdb's copy keeps in-frame clones and lacks some. The data contain some 110,000 clones, roughly 80% of them singletons. Sequencing was performed on peripheral blood, taken from a patient treated with radiotherapy plus ipilimumab. These receptors all stem from a human donor with non-small cell lung cancer who had a partial response to radiotherapy plus ipilimumab.

The chain couples TRBV6-1 to TRBJ1-4, with 7 bases matching TRBD1. With V trimmed by 7 bases and J by 7 bases, 9 bases remained unmatched. The CDR3 has 14 residues. Per the germline V gene, CDR1 is MNHNS and CDR2 is SASEGT. Written as DNA, the CDR3 is TGTGCCAGCACGACAGGGTTTGGGGTTGAAAAACTGTTTTTT. Protein product: CASTTGFGVEKLFF.

The chain carries TRBV5-1 and TRBJ1-2; possible D gene TRBD1, 6 bases. This CDR3 spans 15 amino acids. Germline V gene lookup returns CDR1 SGHRS and CDR2 YFSETQ. V was pared by 1 base and J by 5 bases, with 15 bases between. The CDR3 spells CASSLTGNEPYGYTF. As DNA, the CDR3 is TGCGCCAGCAGCTTGACAGGGAACGAACCTTATGGCTACACCTTC.

The CDR3 nucleotides read TGTGCCAGCAGCGAAACAGGGACTAACTATGGCTACACCTTC. Residues: CASSETGTNYGYTF. The chain joins TRBV28 to TRBJ1-2, with D perhaps matching TRBD1 (6 bases). Trimming shortened V by 6 bases and J by 0 bases, and 11 bases separated the two germline ends. The CDR3 has 14 residues. Germline assignment: CDR1 MDHEN and CDR2 SYDVKM.

The chain employs TRBV6-6 and TRBJ1-5, with 9 nucleotides matching TRBD1. Trimming cost V 6 bases and J 5 bases; bases outside gene matches: 5. CDR1 and CDR2 (germline): MNHNY, SVGAGI (reference sequence). This CDR3 has 14 residues. CDR3 in DNA: TGTGCCAGCAGAGGACAGGGGATCGATCAGCCCCAGCATTTT. This translates into CASRGQGIDQPQHF.

This clone has just one count. This chain links TRBV7-2 with TRBJ1-1; 9 bases align to TRBD1. Per the germline V gene, CDR1 is SGHTA and CDR2 is FQGNSA. V shed 6 bases and J 5 bases; nucleotides not matched to a gene: 10. The length of the CDR3 is 15 residues. The chain's CDR3 is CASRRLDRGLTEAFF. The CDR3 region has the DNA TGTGCCAGCAGGAGACTGGACAGGGGCCTAACTGAAGCTTTCTTT.

The rearrangement uses TRBV6-5 and TRBJ1-2; TRBD1 is a possible D gene (6 bases). The CDR3 runs 14 residues. Germline V gene sequence: CDR1 MNHEY, CDR2 SVGAGI. Trimming removed 5 bases from V and 7 bases from J, with 17 bases in between. The CDR3 nucleotides read TGTGCCAGCAGTGAACAGGGAACGGCGGGTGGCTACACCTTC. Its translation is CASSEQGTAGGYTF.

The CDR3 protein is CASSSTRTAYNSPLHF. In DNA form, the CDR3 reads TGTGCCAGCAGTTCGACCCGGACAGCTTATAATTCACCCCTCCACTTT. V is TRBV6-6 and J is TRBJ1-6; the D gene is possibly TRBD1 (6 bases). CDR3 length equals 16 residues. Germline V gene sequence: CDR1 MNHNY, CDR2 SVGAGI (reference sequence). Trimming stripped 4 bases from V and 4 bases from J, with 14 bases between.

The chain uses TRBV4-1 and TRBJ2-7; 10 bases are a match to TRBD2. The ends lost 2 bases at V and 3 bases at J; junction bases unmatched: 7. Per germline, CDR1 MGHRA and CDR2 YSYEKL. The CDR3 spans 16 residues. The CDR3: CASSQYASGSNYEQYF. DNA of the CDR3: TGCGCCAGCAGCCAATACGCTAGCGGGAGTAACTACGAGCAGTACTTC.

Worth noting for this clone: Other nucleotide sequences in the sample specify the same CDR3. V is TRBV20-1 and J is TRBJ1-1; D not resolved. V gave up 1 base and J gave up 3 bases, with 3 bases separating them. CDR1 is DFQATT and CDR2 is SNEGSKA in the germline V gene (reference sequence). The CDR3 sequence is 11 residues long. The DNA of the CDR3 is TGCAGTGCTAGAGCGGACACTGAAGCTTTCTTT. This sequence encodes CSARADTEAFF.

The chain links TRBV6-4 to TRBJ2-1; TRBD2 agrees at 11 bases. CDR1 MRHNA and CDR2 SNTAGT come from the germline V gene. The CDR3 has 15 amino acids. V trimming: 0 bases; J trimming: 12 bases; junction bases outside the gene matches: 7. CDR3 protein: CASSDSLLAGGGQFF. CDR3 nucleotide sequence: TGTGCCAGCAGTGACTCGCTCCTAGCGGGAGGAGGGCAGTTCTTC.